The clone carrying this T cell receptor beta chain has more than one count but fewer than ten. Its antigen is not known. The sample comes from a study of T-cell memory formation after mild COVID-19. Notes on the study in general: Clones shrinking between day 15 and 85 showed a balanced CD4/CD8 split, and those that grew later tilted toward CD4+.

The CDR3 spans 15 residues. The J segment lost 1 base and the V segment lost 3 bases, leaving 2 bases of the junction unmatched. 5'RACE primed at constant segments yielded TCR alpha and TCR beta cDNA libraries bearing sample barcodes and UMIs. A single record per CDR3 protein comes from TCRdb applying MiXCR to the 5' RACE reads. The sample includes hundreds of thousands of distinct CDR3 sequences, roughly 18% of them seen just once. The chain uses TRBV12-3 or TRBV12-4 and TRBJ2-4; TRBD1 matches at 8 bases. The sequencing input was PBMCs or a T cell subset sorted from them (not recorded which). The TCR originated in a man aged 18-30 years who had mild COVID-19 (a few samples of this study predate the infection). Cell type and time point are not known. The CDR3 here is CASSFQGAAKNIQYF. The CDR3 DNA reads TGTGCCAGCAGTTTTCAGGGGGCGGCCAAAAACATTCAGTACTTC.